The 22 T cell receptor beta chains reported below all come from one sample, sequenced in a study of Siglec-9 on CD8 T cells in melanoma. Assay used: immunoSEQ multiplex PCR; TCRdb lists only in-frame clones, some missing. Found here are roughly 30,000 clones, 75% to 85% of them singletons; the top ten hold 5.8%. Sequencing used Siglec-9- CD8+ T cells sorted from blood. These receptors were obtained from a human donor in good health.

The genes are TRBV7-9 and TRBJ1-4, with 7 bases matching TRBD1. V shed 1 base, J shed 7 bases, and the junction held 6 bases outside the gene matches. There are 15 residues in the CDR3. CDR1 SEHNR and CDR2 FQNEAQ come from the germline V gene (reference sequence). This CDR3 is CASSLGGQISEKLFF. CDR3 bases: TGTGCCAGCAGCTTAGGGGGACAGATTAGTGAAAAACTGTTTTTT.

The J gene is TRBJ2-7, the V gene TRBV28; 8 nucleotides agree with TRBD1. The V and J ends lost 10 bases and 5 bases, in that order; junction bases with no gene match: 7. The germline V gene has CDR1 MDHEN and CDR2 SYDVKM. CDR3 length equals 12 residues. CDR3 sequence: CATGQGVNEQYF. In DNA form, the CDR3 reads TGTGCCACCGGACAGGGAGTAAACGAGCAGTACTTC.

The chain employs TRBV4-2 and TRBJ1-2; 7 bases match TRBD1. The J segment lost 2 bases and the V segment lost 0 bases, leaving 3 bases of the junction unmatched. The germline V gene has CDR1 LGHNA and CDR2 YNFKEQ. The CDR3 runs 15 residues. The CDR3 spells CASSQEGTVNYGYTF. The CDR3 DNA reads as TGTGCCAGCAGCCAAGAAGGGACAGTGAACTATGGCTACACCTTC.

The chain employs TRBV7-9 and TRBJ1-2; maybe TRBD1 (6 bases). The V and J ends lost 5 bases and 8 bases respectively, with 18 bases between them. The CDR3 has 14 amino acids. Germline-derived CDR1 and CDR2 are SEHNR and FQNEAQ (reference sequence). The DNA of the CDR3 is TGTGCCAGCAGCCCAATCGGGGGGGCTCAGGGCTACACCTTC. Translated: CASSPIGGAQGYTF.

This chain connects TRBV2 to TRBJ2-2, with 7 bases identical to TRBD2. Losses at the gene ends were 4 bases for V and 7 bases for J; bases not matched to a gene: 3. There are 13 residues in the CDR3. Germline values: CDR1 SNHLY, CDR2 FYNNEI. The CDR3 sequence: CASSGREFGELFF. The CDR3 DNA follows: TGTGCCAGCAGTGGGCGGGAGTTCGGGGAGCTGTTTTTT.

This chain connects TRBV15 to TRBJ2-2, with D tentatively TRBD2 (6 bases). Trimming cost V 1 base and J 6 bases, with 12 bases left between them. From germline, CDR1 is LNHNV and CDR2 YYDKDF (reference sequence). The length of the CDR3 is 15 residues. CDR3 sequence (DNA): TGTGCCACCAGCAGAGTCGTCGGGGAGGCCGGGGAGCTGTTTTTT. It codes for CATSRVVGEAGELFF.

CDR3 bases: TGTGCCAGCAGCTTAGGAGCGGGGGACTACGAGCAGTACTTC. Encoded protein: CASSLGAGDYEQYF. J is TRBJ2-7 and V is TRBV7-3; TRBD2 agrees at 8 bases. V trimming: 2 bases; J trimming: 3 bases; junction bases outside the gene matches: 3. CDR3 length equals 14 residues. CDR1 and CDR2 from the germline V gene are SGHTA and FQGTGA.

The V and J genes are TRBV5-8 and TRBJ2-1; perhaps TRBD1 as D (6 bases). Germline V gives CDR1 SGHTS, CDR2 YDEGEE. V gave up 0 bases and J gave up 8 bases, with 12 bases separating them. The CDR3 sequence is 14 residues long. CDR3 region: CASSLGQGIDEQFF. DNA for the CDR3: TGTGCCAGCAGCTTGGGGCAGGGGATCGATGAGCAGTTCTTC.

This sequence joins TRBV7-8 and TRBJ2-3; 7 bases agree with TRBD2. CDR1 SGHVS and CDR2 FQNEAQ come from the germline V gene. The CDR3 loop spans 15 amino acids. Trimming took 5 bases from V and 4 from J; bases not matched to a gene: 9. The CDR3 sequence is CASSPTGGVADTQYF. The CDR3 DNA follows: TGTGCCAGCAGCCCCACTGGGGGGGTGGCAGATACGCAGTATTTT.

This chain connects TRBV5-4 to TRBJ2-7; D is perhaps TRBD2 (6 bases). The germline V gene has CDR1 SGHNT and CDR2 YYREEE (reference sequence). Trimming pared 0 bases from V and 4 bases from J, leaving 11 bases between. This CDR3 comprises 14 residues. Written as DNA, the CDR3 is TGTGCCAGCAGCTTGGGGGGGACTGTTTACGAGCAGTACTTC. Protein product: CASSLGGTVYEQYF.

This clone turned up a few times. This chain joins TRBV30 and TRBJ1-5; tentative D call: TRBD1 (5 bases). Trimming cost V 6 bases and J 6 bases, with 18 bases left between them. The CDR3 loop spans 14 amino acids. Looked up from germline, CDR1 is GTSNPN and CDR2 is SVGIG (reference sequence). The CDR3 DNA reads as TGTGCCTGCGAGGGGACGACGGCAGGTCAGCCCCAGCATTTT. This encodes CACEGTTAGQPQHF.

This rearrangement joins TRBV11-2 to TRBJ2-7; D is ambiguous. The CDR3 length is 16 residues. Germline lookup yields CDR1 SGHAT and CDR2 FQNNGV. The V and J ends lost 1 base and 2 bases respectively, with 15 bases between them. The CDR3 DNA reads TGTGCCAGCAGCTTAGTTACCACCGCTGGGGCCTACGAGCAGTACTTC. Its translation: CASSLVTTAGAYEQYF.

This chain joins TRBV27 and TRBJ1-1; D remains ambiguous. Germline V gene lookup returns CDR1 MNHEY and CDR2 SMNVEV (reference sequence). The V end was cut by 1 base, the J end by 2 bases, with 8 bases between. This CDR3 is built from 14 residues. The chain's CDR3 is CASSLWVDNTEAFF. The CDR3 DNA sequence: TGTGCCAGCAGTTTATGGGTGGATAACACTGAAGCTTTCTTT.

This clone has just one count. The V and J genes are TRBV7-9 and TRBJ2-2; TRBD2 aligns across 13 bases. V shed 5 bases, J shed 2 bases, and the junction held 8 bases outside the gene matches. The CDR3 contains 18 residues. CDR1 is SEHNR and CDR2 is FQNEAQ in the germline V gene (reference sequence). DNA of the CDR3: TGTGCCAGCAGCCCCAGGACTAGCGGGAGATTTAACACCGGGGAGCTGTTTTTT. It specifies CASSPRTSGRFNTGELFF. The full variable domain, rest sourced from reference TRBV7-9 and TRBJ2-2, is DTGVSQNPRHKITKRGQNVTFRCDPISEHNRLYWYRQTLGQGPEFLTYFQNEAQLEKSRLLSDRFSAERPKGSFSTLEIQRTEQGDSAMYLCASSPRTSGRFNTGELFFGEGSRLTVL.

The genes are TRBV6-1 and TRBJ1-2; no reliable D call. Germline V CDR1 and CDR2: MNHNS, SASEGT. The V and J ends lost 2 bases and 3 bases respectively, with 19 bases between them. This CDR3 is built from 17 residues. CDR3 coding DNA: TGTGCCAGCAGTGAACTGGAGGCCGCCCTTATTTACTATGGCTACACCTTC. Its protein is CASSELEAALIYYGYTF.

CDR3 residues: CASSSGLAFTDTQYF. The CDR3 nucleotides are TGTGCCAGCAGTTCGGGACTAGCTTTCACAGATACGCAGTATTTT. The J gene is TRBJ2-3, the V gene TRBV27; 9 nucleotides line up with TRBD2. V gave up 4 bases and J gave up 2 bases; unmatched junction bases: 4. The V gene's germline CDR1 is MNHEY and CDR2 SMNVEV (reference sequence). CDR3 length: 15 residues.

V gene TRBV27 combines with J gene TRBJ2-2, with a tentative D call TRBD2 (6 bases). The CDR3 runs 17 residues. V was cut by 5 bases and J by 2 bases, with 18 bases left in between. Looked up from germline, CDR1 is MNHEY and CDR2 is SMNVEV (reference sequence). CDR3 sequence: CASSKSPERANTGELFF. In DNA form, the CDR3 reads TGTGCCAGCAGTAAGAGTCCTGAGCGGGCCAACACCGGGGAGCTGTTTTTT.

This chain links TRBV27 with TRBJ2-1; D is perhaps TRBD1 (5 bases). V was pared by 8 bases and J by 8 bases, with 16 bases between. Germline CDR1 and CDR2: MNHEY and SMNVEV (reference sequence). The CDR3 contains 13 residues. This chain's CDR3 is CASSLDRGYEQFF. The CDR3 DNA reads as TGTGCCAGCTCACTCGACAGAGGATATGAGCAGTTCTTC.

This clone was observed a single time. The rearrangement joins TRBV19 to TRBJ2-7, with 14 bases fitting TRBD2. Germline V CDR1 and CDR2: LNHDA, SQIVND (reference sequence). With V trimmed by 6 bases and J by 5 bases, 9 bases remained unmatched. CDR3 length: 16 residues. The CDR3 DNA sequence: TGTGCCAGTAGCCCCGGGACTAGCGGGAGTTATGACGAGCAGTACGTC. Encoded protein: CASSPGTSGSYDEQYV.

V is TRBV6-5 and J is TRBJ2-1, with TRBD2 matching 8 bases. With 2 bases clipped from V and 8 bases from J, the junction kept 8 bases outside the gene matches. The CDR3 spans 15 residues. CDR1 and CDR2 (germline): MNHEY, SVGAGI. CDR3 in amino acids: CASSYGVAGPDEQFF. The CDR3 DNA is TGTGCCAGCAGTTACGGAGTAGCGGGGCCCGATGAGCAGTTCTTC.

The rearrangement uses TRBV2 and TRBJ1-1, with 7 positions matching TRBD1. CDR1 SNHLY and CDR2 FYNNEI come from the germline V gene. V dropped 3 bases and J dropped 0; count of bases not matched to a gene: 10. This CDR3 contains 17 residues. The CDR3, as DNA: TGTGCCAGCAGTGACTCGTTTTGGGGACAGTTGAACACTGAAGCTTTCTTT. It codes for CASSDSFWGQLNTEAFF.

In DNA form, the CDR3 reads TGTGCCAGCAGCTTAGACCCGGGCCGGGAGGAGCAGTACGTC. This gives the protein CASSLDPGREEQYV. The chain combines TRBV11-2 with TRBJ2-7; D perhaps matches TRBD2 (6 bases). Germline values: CDR1 SGHAT, CDR2 FQNNGV. This CDR3 region has 14 residues. V dropped 0 bases and J dropped 7 bases, with 13 bases sitting between them.